This passage covers 22 T cell receptor beta chains from one sample sequenced in a study of T cell clonality in common variable immunodeficiency. Assay: immunoSEQ multiplex PCR; the TCRdb copy retains only in-frame clones and omits some. The specimen has about 21,000 clones, none found just once. These TCRs' antigens remain unknown. Overall study results and limits: Reportedly, TCR beta sequences from common variable immunodeficiency showed fewer deletions and N-nucleotide insertions.

The sequenced sample was peripheral blood mononuclear cells. The receptors were sampled from a human donor with common variable immunodeficiency.

This clone qualifies as medium-sized. The CDR3 end is not reached by the read, which stops 3 residues before it; the germline J gene fills it in. The V call is TRBV6-2 or TRBV6-3, the J call TRBJ2-7; 8 bases map to TRBD2. CDR3 length: 15 residues. Germline V gene sequence: CDR1 MNHEY, CDR2 SVGEGT. Trimming cost V 2 bases and J 6 bases; bases outside gene matches: 9. CDR3 DNA (partial): TGTGCCAGCAGTTACGGAATCGGGGGGGCCTCCGAG. Protein: CASSYGIGGASE. The CDR3 in full is CASSYGIGGASEQYF.

This clone has at least ten counts. The read terminates 3 residues ahead of where the CDR3 ends, so the germline J gene completes it. This chain joins TRBV19 and TRBJ1-2, with D unresolved. The CDR3 is 13 residues long. Germline lookup yields CDR1 LNHDA and CDR2 SQIVND (reference sequence). Trimming cost V 8 bases and J 5 bases, with 15 bases left between them. The DNA read from the CDR3 is TGTGCCAGTTGGAGGAATGAAGGGTATGGC. This gives the protein CASWRNEGYG. The whole CDR3 sequence reads CASWRNEGYGYTF.

This clone was observed at least ten times. Read sequence stops 3 residues before the CDR3 end, and the germline J gene provides the missing end. The chain uses TRBV5-4 and TRBJ1-2, with a weak D call TRBD1 (6 bases). Germline assignment: CDR1 SGHNT and CDR2 YYREEE (reference sequence). The CDR3 spans 11 residues. Trimming pared 10 bases from V and 4 bases from J, leaving 11 bases between. CDR3 DNA, as far as it was read: TGTGCCGCGGGGGGCCTCTATGGC. Translation gives CAAGGLYG. The whole CDR3 sequence is CAAGGLYGYTF. The full variable domain, its missing parts supplied by reference TRBV5-4 and TRBJ1-2, is ETGVTQSPTHLIKTRGQQVTLRCSSQSGHNTVSWYQQALGQGPQFIFQYYREEENGRGNFPPRFSGLQFPNYSSELNVNALELDDSALYLCAAGGLYGYTFGSGTRLTVV.

This clone has a count of ten or more. The CDR3 extends 3 residues past the end of the read, so its final part is completed from the germline J gene. The V call is TRBV5-1, the J call TRBJ1-1; the match to TRBD1 covers 8 bases. This CDR3 contains 15 residues. The J segment lost 0 bases and the V segment lost 3 bases, leaving 4 bases of the junction unmatched. Looked up from germline, CDR1 is SGHRS and CDR2 is YFSETQ. CDR3 region: CASSWTGIVNTEAFF. CDR3 bases read: TGCGCCAGCAGCTGGACAGGGATCGTGAACACTGAA.

This clone has a count of ten or more. Read coverage stops 3 residues before the CDR3 terminus; the germline J gene supplies the remainder. This sequence joins TRBV7-9 and TRBJ2-5; tentative D call: TRBD1 (8 bases). There are 13 residues in the CDR3. CDR1 SEHNR and CDR2 FQNEAQ come from the germline V gene (reference sequence). Trimming removed 5 bases at V and 5 bases at J, with 12 bases between. The CDR3 bases that were read are TGTGCCAGCAGCCCACAGGGGGGGGAGACC. Translating it yields CASSPQGGET. The CDR3, in full, reads CASSPQGGETQYF.

This clone was counted ten times or more. The read terminates 3 residues before the CDR3 end, so the remaining end is supplied by the germline J gene. The V and J genes are TRBV5-4 and TRBJ2-2, with D tentatively TRBD1 (5 bases). The germline V and J ends were trimmed by 4 bases and 7 bases, with 14 bases remaining between them. The CDR3 consists of 14 residues. CDR1 and CDR2 from the germline V gene are SGHNT and YYREEE (reference sequence). The CDR3 bases that were read are TGTGCCAGCAGCCCTTATGGTAGGGGCGGGGAG. Its translation is CASSPYGRGGE. The CDR3 reads in full as CASSPYGRGGELFF.

This clone has a count of ten or more. The read stops 3 residues short of the end of the CDR3; the missing end is completed from the germline J gene. This chain uses TRBV7-3 with TRBJ2-3; 8 bases match TRBD1. The CDR3 covers 13 residues. Germline CDR1 and CDR2: SGHTA and FQGTGA. The ends lost 4 bases at V and 4 bases at J; junction bases unmatched: 1. The CDR3 loop reads CASSSTGADTQYF. CDR3 DNA, as far as it was read: TGTGCCAGCAGCTCGACAGGGGCAGATACG.

This clone was counted ten times or more. The read ends 3 residues before the CDR3 terminus; that terminus is restored from the germline J gene. The V gene is TRBV30, the J gene TRBJ1-1; the D gene is possibly TRBD1 (5 bases). The V gene lost 3 bases and the J gene lost 4 bases, with 12 bases spanning the gap. There are 13 residues in the CDR3. Germline V gives CDR1 GTSNPN, CDR2 SVGIG (reference sequence). CDR3 in amino acids: CAWSDGGGTEAFF. The sequenced CDR3 bases are TGTGCCTGGAGCGACGGGGGGGGCACTGAA.

This clone was recorded many times. The DNA ends 3 residues before the CDR3 does, and the rest of the CDR3 is filled in from the germline J gene. The V gene is TRBV19, the J gene TRBJ1-6, with D possibly matching TRBD1 (6 bases). The germline CDR1 and CDR2 sequences are LNHDA and SQIVND (reference sequence). Trimming removed 5 bases at V and 8 bases at J, with 10 bases between. The CDR3 totals 13 residues. CDR3 residues: CASSSYRDSPLHF. The CDR3 bases that were read are TGTGCCAGTAGTTCCTACAGGGATTCACCC.

This clone was counted ten times or more. Read coverage stops 3 residues before the CDR3 terminus; the germline J gene supplies the remainder. The V call is TRBV7-2, the J call TRBJ2-2, with a possible D match to TRBD2 (6 bases). V shed 7 bases and J shed 4 bases, with 13 bases lying between them. CDR3 length: 14 residues. CDR1 SGHTA and CDR2 FQGNSA come from the germline V gene. The covered CDR3 bases are TGTGCCAGCACCTACGGGGGTATCACCGGGGAG. This codes for CASTYGGITGE. The entire CDR3 reads CASTYGGITGELFF.

This clone occurred many times. The CDR3 end is not reached by the read, which stops 3 residues before it; the germline J gene fills it in. V is TRBV7-9 and J is TRBJ2-7; 8 nucleotides match TRBD1. Germline values: CDR1 SEHNR, CDR2 FQNEAQ (reference sequence). V lost 5 bases to trimming and J lost 3 bases; unmatched junction nucleotides: 6. CDR3 length: 14 amino acids. CDR3 DNA, as far as it was read: TGTGCCAGCAGCCCAGACAGGGGTTTCTACGAG. Its translation: CASSPDRGFYE. In full, the CDR3 is CASSPDRGFYEQYF. Full variable domain (rest looked up from reference TRBV7-9 and TRBJ2-7): DTGVSQNPRHKITKRGQNVTFRCDPISEHNRLYWYRQTLGQGPEFLTYFQNEAQLEKSRLLSDRFSAERPKGSFSTLEIQRTEQGDSAMYLCASSPDRGFYEQYFGPGTRLTVT.

As to this clone: The CDR3 goes on 3 residues after the read ends, and that part is filled in from the germline J gene. This rearrangement joins TRBV5-1 to TRBJ1-5, with D maybe TRBD1 (5 bases). Trimming took off 4 bases at V and 5 bases at J, with 13 bases between the two ends. The CDR3 loop spans 14 amino acids. CDR1 SGHRS and CDR2 YFSETQ come from the germline V gene. This CDR3 reads CASSRDSPYQPQHF. CDR3 DNA (partial): TGCGCCAGCAGCCGCGACAGTCCCTATCAGCCC.

This clone was recorded at least ten times. The read gets to within 3 residues of the CDR3 end, and the germline J gene fills in the rest. The chain recombines TRBV14 with TRBJ2-7; 7 bases match TRBD1. Germline trimming cut 4 bases from V and 3 bases from J; bases unmatched to any gene: 12. This CDR3 has 16 residues. Germline-derived CDR1 and CDR2 are SGHDN and FVKESK. CDR3 residues: CASSPRQGQVGYEQYF. The part of the CDR3 DNA that was read is TGTGCCAGCAGCCCGCGACAGGGCCAAGTCGGCTACGAG.

This clone has ten or more counts. CDR3 in amino acids: CASSQVAGGGDTQYF. The part of the CDR3 DNA that was read is TGCGCCAGCAGCCAAGTCGCGGGGGGGGGAGATACG. This chain links TRBV4-1 with TRBJ2-3; 9 bases are shared with TRBD2. The read terminates 3 residues before the CDR3 end, so the remaining end is supplied by the germline J gene. Germline V gene data show CDR1 as MGHRA and CDR2 as YSYEKL. There are 15 residues in the CDR3. V lost 1 base to trimming and J lost 5 bases; unmatched junction nucleotides: 4.

This clone came up many times. The CDR3 end lies 3 residues beyond the end of the read and is filled in from the germline J gene. J is TRBJ1-4 and V is TRBV10-3, with 7 nucleotides matching TRBD1. This CDR3 is built from 14 residues. Trimming at V came to 5 bases and at J to 8 bases, leaving 8 bases not matched to a gene. The germline V gene has CDR1 ENHRY and CDR2 SYGVKD. CDR3 DNA (partial): TGTGCCATCAGTTTCGGCAGGGGGAACGAAAAA. It encodes CAISFGRGNEK. The complete CDR3 sequence is CAISFGRGNEKLFF.

The sample holds many counts of this clone. The read finishes 3 residues shy of the CDR3 end, and the germline J gene is used to complete it. The rearrangement uses TRBV2 and TRBJ2-6; D might be TRBD1 or TRBD2, each matching 5 bases. Germline V gene data show CDR1 as SNHLY and CDR2 as FYNNEI. The CDR3 spans 16 residues. The V gene lost 6 bases and the J gene lost 0 bases, with 12 bases spanning the gap. The covered CDR3 bases are TGTGCCAGCAGACCAGGGAGAAACTCTGGGGCCAACGTC. Translated: CASRPGRNSGANV. In full, the CDR3 is CASRPGRNSGANVLTF.

There are many counts of this clone. The observed sequence ends 3 residues before the CDR3 terminus, with the missing tail filled in from the germline J gene. The rearrangement uses TRBV18 and TRBJ1-5; the match to TRBD1 covers 11 bases. The CDR3 runs 14 residues. Germline loops: CDR1 KGHSH, CDR2 LQKENI. Trimming took 3 bases from V and 8 from J; bases not matched to a gene: 3. CDR3 DNA, as far as it was read: TGTGCCAGCTCACCCGGGACAGGGGGTGAGCCC. It codes for CASSPGTGGEP. The complete CDR3 protein is CASSPGTGGEPQHF.

The table lists this clone with many counts. CDR3 DNA, as far as it was read: TGCAGTGCTCCGGGATGGGGCTCGAGGACC. The encoded protein is CSAPGWGSRT. The CDR3 in full is CSAPGWGSRTQYF. The V call is TRBV20-1, the J call TRBJ2-5; D could derive from TRBD1 or TRBD2 (5 bases each). The read ends 3 residues early relative to the CDR3; the germline J gene fills the gap. The germline V gene encodes CDR1 DFQATT and CDR2 SNEGSKA (reference sequence). The CDR3 has 13 amino acids. Between the trimmed V and J ends, which lost 5 bases and 7 bases, there was a span of 17 bases.

This clone was found many times. The CDR3 is cut off 3 residues early in the read; its end comes from the germline J gene. This sequence joins TRBV18 and TRBJ2-3; 10 nucleotides line up with TRBD1. The germline CDR1 and CDR2 sequences are KGHSH and LQKENI. This CDR3 has 14 residues. The junction had 1 base not matched to a gene; V was cut back by 1 base and J by 6 bases. Incomplete CDR3 DNA: TGTGCCAGCTCACCACGACAGGGGGCCGATACG. It yields the protein CASSPRQGADT. The whole CDR3 is CASSPRQGADTQYF. The entire variable domain, with the rest obtained from reference TRBV18 and TRBJ2-3, is as follows: NAGVMQNPRHLVRRRGQEARLRCSPMKGHSHVYWYRQLPEEGLKFMVYLQKENIIDESGMPKERFSAEFPKEGPSILRIQQVVRGDSAAYFCASSPRQGADTQYFGPGTRLTVL.

This clone was detected ten times or more. The read ends 3 residues before the CDR3 terminus; that terminus is restored from the germline J gene. The chain couples TRBV4-1 to TRBJ2-5, with D tentatively TRBD2 (6 bases). The CDR3 is 14 residues long. Trimming shortened V by 6 bases and J by 4 bases, and 15 bases separated the two germline ends. Germline-derived CDR1 and CDR2 are MGHRA and YSYEKL. Here the CDR3 reads CASSIGQGGETQYF. CDR3 bases read: TGCGCCAGCAGTATCGGTCAGGGAGGAGAGACC.

The table lists this clone with many counts. One end of the junction does not line up with germline, which may come from a read error. The CDR3 extends 3 residues past the end of the read, so its final part is completed from the germline J gene. The genes are TRBV4-2 and TRBJ2-7; the D gene is possibly TRBD1 (5 bases). CDR1 is LGHNA and CDR2 is YNFKEQ in the germline V gene. CDR3 length: 14 amino acids. The CDR3 DNA, read in part, is TGCGCCAGCAGCCAAGATATGGGGCGGTACGAG. Residues: CASSQDMGRYE. The complete CDR3 sequence is CASSQDMGRYEQYF.

This clone came up many times. The observed sequence ends 3 residues before the CDR3 terminus, with the missing tail filled in from the germline J gene. The chain is built from TRBV20-1 and TRBJ2-3; 13 nucleotides line up with TRBD2. The CDR3 contains 16 residues. Germline CDR1 is DFQATT and CDR2 is SNEGSKA (reference sequence). The V segment lost 3 bases and the J segment 6 bases; nucleotides outside the gene matches: 9. The part of the CDR3 DNA that was read is TGCAGTGCTAGTGTAACTAGCGGGGGGGCCGGGGATACG. Its protein is CSASVTSGGAGDT. The full CDR3 sequence reads CSASVTSGGAGDTQYF.